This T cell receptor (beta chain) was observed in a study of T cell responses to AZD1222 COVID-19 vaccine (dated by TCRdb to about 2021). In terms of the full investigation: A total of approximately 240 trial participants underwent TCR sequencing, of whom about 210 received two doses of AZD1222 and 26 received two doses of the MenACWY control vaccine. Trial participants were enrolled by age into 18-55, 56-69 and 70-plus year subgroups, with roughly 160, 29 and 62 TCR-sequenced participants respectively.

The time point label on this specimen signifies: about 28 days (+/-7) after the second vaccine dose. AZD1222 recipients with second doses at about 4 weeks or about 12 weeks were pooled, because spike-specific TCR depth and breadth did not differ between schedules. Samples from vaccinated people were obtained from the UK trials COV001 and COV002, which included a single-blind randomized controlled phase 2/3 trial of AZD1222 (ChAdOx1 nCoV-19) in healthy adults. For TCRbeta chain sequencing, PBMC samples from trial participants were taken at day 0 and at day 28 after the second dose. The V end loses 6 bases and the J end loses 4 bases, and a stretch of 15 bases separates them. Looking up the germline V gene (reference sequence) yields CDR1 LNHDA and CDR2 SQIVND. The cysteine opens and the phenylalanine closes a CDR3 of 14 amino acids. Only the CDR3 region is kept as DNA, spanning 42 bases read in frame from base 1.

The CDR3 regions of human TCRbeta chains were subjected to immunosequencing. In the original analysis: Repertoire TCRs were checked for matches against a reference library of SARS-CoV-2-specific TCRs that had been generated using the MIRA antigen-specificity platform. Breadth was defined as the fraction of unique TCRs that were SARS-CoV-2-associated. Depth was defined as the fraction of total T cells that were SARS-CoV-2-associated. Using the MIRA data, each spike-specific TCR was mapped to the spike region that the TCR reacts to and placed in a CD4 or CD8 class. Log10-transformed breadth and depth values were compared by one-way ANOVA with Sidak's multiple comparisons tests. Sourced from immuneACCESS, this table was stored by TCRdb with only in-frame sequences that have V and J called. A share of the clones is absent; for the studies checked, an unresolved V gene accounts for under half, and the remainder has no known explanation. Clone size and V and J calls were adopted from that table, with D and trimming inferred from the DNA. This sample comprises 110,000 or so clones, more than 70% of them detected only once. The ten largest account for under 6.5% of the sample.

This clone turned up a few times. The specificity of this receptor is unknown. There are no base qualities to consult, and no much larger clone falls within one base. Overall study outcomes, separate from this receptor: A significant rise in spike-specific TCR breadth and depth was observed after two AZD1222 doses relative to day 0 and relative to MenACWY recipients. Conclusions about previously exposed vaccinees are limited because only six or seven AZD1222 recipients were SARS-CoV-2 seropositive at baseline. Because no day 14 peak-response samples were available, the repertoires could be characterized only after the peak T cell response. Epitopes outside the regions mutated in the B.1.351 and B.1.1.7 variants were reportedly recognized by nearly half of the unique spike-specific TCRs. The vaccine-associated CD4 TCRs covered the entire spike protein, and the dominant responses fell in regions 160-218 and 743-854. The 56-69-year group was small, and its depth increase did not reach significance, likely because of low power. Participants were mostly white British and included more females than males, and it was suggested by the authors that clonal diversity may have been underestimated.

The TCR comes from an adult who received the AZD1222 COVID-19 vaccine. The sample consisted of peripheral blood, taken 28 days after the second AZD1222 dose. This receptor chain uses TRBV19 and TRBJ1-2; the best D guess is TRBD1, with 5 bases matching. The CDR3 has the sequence CASRRSPGGYGYTF. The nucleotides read TGTGCCAGTAGAAGATCTCCCGGGGGCTATGGCTACACCTTC.